The 20 T cell receptor beta chains below come from one sample, sequenced in a study of blood T cell dynamics during melanoma immunotherapy. Time point meaning: week 3, after first cycle of checkpoint inhibitor. Produced via immunoSEQ multiplex PCR; TCRdb's table is partial and in-frame only. The sample holds about 8,400 clones, around 85% seen once. Sequencing was performed on blood, taken from a patient treated with checkpoint blockade. The receptors originated from a human donor with melanoma.

This clone showed up just once. The V and J genes are TRBV9 and TRBJ2-5, with D possibly TRBD2 on 6 matching bases. In germline, CDR1 is SGDLS, CDR2 YYNGEE. This CDR3 is 15 amino acids long. V was cut by 3 bases and J by 3 bases, with 15 bases left in between. CDR3 residues: CASSAGTHNKETQYF. DNA of the CDR3: TGTGCCAGCAGCGCCGGGACTCATAATAAAGAGACCCAGTACTTC.

The genes are TRBV5-1 and TRBJ1-5; D remains unclear. The V gene lost 0 bases and the J gene lost 7 bases, with 8 bases spanning the gap. Germline values: CDR1 SGHRS, CDR2 YFSETQ. CDR3 length: 13 residues. The CDR3 protein is CASSLDGAQPQHF. In nucleotides, the CDR3 is TGCGCCAGCAGCTTGGACGGAGCCCAGCCCCAGCATTTT.

The rearrangement uses TRBV7-9 and TRBJ1-4, with 8 bases fitting TRBD1. The CDR3 covers 15 residues. Looked up from germline, CDR1 is SEHNR and CDR2 is FQNEAQ (reference sequence). V lost 5 bases, J lost 3 bases, and 5 bases stayed unmatched. The CDR3 bases are TGTGCCAGCAGCACGGGACAGGTCTCTAATGAAAAACTGTTTTTT. This sequence encodes CASSTGQVSNEKLFF.

The chain is built from TRBV2 and TRBJ2-7; TRBD1 aligns across 7 bases. This CDR3 has 12 residues. V was clipped by 10 bases and J by 4 bases; unmatched bases: 7. Looked up from germline, CDR1 is SNHLY and CDR2 is FYNNEI. Here the CDR3 reads CATSGQRYEQYF. The CDR3 DNA reads TGTGCCACCTCGGGACAGCGGTACGAGCAGTACTTC.

V gene TRBV7-9 combines with J gene TRBJ2-7; D unresolved. Germline assignment: CDR1 SEHNR and CDR2 FQNEAQ (reference sequence). Deletions cut 4 bases from V and 2 bases from J, with 12 bases between. This CDR3 spans 14 amino acids. In nucleotides, the CDR3 is TGTGCCAGCAGCTCGGACCAGCACCCCTACGAGCAGTACTTC. As protein: CASSSDQHPYEQYF.

The chain joins TRBV5-1 to TRBJ2-7; D is undetermined. Looked up from germline, CDR1 is SGHRS and CDR2 is YFSETQ. V was pared by 1 base and J by 3 bases, with 11 bases between. The CDR3 contains 14 residues. The CDR3 sequence is CASSLRATDYEQYF. In nucleotides, the CDR3 is TGCGCCAGCAGCTTGAGAGCGACCGACTACGAGCAGTACTTC.

This clone was seen a handful of times. V gene TRBV7-9 combines with J gene TRBJ2-7; 8 bases align to TRBD2. J lost 2 bases, V lost 2 bases, and 5 bases had no gene match. CDR1 and CDR2 (germline): SEHNR, FQNEAQ (reference sequence). CDR3 length: 15 amino acids. The CDR3 reads CASSLTSGVTYEQYF. Here the CDR3 DNA reads TGTGCCAGCAGCTTAACTAGCGGAGTTACCTACGAGCAGTACTTC.

The chain employs TRBV5-1 and TRBJ1-2, with 10 nucleotides matching TRBD1. This CDR3 is 16 amino acids long. V was clipped by 5 bases and J by 6 bases; unmatched bases: 13. Germline values: CDR1 SGHRS, CDR2 YFSETQ. DNA for the CDR3: TGCGCCAGCAGAAAAAGCCCCACCGGGACAGGGGATGGCTACACCTTC. Translated, it gives CASRKSPTGTGDGYTF.

This clone occurred a few times. J is TRBJ1-1 and V is TRBV6-1; TRBD1 matches at 7 bases. The germline gives CDR1 MNHNS, CDR2 SASEGT. With V trimmed by 2 bases and J by 8 bases, 11 bases remained unmatched. The CDR3 consists of 15 residues. CDR3 nucleotides: TGTGCCAGCAGTGAAACTCTCAGACAGGGATCGGAAGCTTTCTTT. Encoded protein: CASSETLRQGSEAFF.

The chain combines TRBV5-5 with TRBJ2-7; D unresolved. The V gene's germline CDR1 is SGHKS and CDR2 YYEKEE (reference sequence). Trimming left V 4 bases short and J 2 bases short, with 10 bases between. CDR3 length equals 13 residues. The CDR3 region is CASSPSTTYEQYF. CDR3 bases: TGTGCCAGCAGCCCGTCCACCACCTACGAGCAGTACTTC.

The chain couples TRBV28 to TRBJ2-5; possible D gene TRBD2, 5 bases. The last part of the DNA fits TRBJ2-7 better; the J call may be wrong. Germline V CDR1 and CDR2: MDHEN, SYDVKM. The CDR3 length is 13 residues. CDR3 nucleotide sequence: TGTGCCAGCAGCCCTTTTCGGGGCTACGAGCAGTACTTC. Translated, it gives CASSPFRGYEQYF.

This sequence joins TRBV6-5 and TRBJ1-2, with 7 bases matching TRBD1. The junction had 7 bases not matched to a gene; V was cut back by 5 bases and J by 4 bases. Germline CDR1 reads MNHEY; CDR2 reads SVGAGI. The CDR3 runs to 14 residues. CDR3 in amino acids: CASSPTGNGYGYTF. Written as DNA, the CDR3 is TGTGCCAGCAGTCCGACAGGGAATGGCTATGGCTACACCTTC.

V usage is TRBV18 and J usage is TRBJ1-1; no clear D. The CDR3 sequence is 12 residues long. The germline CDR1 and CDR2 sequences are KGHSH and LQKENI. Trimming removed 6 bases from V and 6 bases from J, with 11 bases in between. As DNA, the CDR3 is TGTGCCAGCTCGATCCTCCGGGCTGAAGCTTTCTTT. It is translated as CASSILRAEAFF.

Details on this clone: One junction end does not reproduce the germline sequence, and a read error may be involved. The chain combines TRBV5-6 with TRBJ2-7, with D maybe TRBD1 (6 bases). The CDR3 sequence is 14 residues long. The germline CDR1 and CDR2 sequences are SGHDT and YYEEEE. CDR3 coding DNA: TGTGCCAGCAGCTCAAACCAAGACAGGTACGGGCAGTACTTC. It encodes CASSSNQDRYGQYF. Combining the CDR3 with reference TRBV5-6 and TRBJ2-7 gives the whole variable domain DAGVTQSPTHLIKTRGQQVTLRCSPKSGHDTVSWYQQALGQGPQFIFQYYEEEERQRGNFPDRFSGHQFPNYSSELNVNALLLGDSALYLCASSSNQDRYGQYFGPGTRLTVT.

V gene TRBV6-1 combines with J gene TRBJ1-5, with 7 bases identical to TRBD1. V dropped 3 bases and J dropped 2; count of bases not matched to a gene: 7. The CDR3 loop spans 16 amino acids. Looked up from germline, CDR1 is MNHNS and CDR2 is SASEGT. DNA for the CDR3: TGTGCCAGCAGTGACCGCCGGGACAGCCGCAATCAGCCCCAGCATTTT. This encodes CASSDRRDSRNQPQHF.

The chain employs TRBV9 and TRBJ1-4; D call uncertain. This CDR3 contains 14 residues. Trimming cost V 1 base and J 4 bases, with 8 bases left between them. Germline lookup yields CDR1 SGDLS and CDR2 YYNGEE. CDR3: CASSVNWGNEKLFF. In DNA form, the CDR3 reads TGTGCCAGCAGCGTAAATTGGGGTAATGAAAAACTGTTTTTT.

The genes are TRBV7-2 and TRBJ1-6; D is uncertain. The length of the CDR3 is 12 residues. V was shortened by 4 bases and J by 10 bases, with 8 bases between the two germline ends. The V gene's germline CDR1 is SGHTA and CDR2 FQGNSA. This CDR3 reads CASSSQASPLHF. CDR3 DNA: TGTGCCAGCAGCTCCCAAGCCTCACCCCTCCACTTT.

In this sample, this clone turned up a few times. The chain employs TRBV7-9 and TRBJ1-5; D is unresolved. Germline CDR1 SEHNR, CDR2 FQNEAQ (reference sequence). There are 15 residues in the CDR3. The V and J ends lost 5 bases and 2 bases respectively, with 13 bases between them. CDR3 amino acids: CASSRTSAGNQPQHF. The CDR3 nucleotides are TGTGCCAGCAGCCGGACCTCGGCGGGCAATCAGCCCCAGCATTTT.

This clone was recorded once. The chain employs TRBV19 and TRBJ1-1, with a tentative D call TRBD1 (5 bases). Trimming cost V 4 bases and J 0 bases, with 15 bases left between them. Per germline, CDR1 LNHDA and CDR2 SQIVND (reference sequence). The CDR3 sequence is 16 residues long. The CDR3 nucleotides read TGTGCCAGTAGTAGCCCAGGGAGGACCTTGAACACTGAAGCTTTCTTT. Its protein is CASSSPGRTLNTEAFF.

The chain uses TRBV2 and TRBJ1-1, with 7 bases fitting TRBD1. This CDR3 has 15 residues. Per germline, CDR1 SNHLY and CDR2 FYNNEI. V lost 10 bases, J lost 3 bases, and 14 bases stayed unmatched. The CDR3 DNA sequence: TGTGCCACCACCTTGGCGACAGGGCGGGACACTGAAGCTTTCTTT. Amino acid sequence: CATTLATGRDTEAFF.